Listed below are T cell receptor beta chains from one sample, sequenced in a study of response to subunit inactivated influenza vaccine. Each CDR3 protein gets one entry after TCRdb re-called the RT-PCR reads with MiXCR. The table lists about 570,000 distinct CDR3 sequences, about 11% of them singletons. The same sample was also studied in work on T cells expressing NK-cell markers.

The specimen was PBMCs from blood, collected on the day of vaccination. The receptors here all came from a man aged 50 to 59 who received an inactivated influenza vaccine. Each CDR3 is given with its conserved first and last residue. Fields, in order: CDR3 length, D gene, J gene, V gene, clone size, CDR3 DNA, CDR3 protein. The D gene is left open where the match is weak. For some rows the clone size is stated as once, few or many, or as a class when expanded; others skip it.

17 | TRBD2 | TRBJ2-7 | TRBV4-3 | - | TGCGCCAGCAGCCAAGTTACCGGGACTAGCGGGTCCTACGAGCAGTACTTC | CASSQVTGTSGSYEQYF
14 | - | TRBJ1-5 | TRBV20-1 | - | TGCAGTGCTCAACGGGGAGGGACCGATCAGCCCCAGCATTTT | CSAQRGGTDQPQHF
12 | - | TRBJ2-1 | TRBV7-9 | - | TGTGCCAGCAGCCGCGACATCGATGAGCAGTTCTTC | CASSRDIDEQFF
18 | TRBD2 | TRBJ2-1 | TRBV4-2 | many | TGTGCCAGCAGCCAATCGGGACTAGCGGGAGGGCCTTACAATGAGCAGTTCTTC | CASSQSGLAGGPYNEQFF
14 | TRBD1 | TRBJ2-2 | TRBV10-2 | few | TGCGCCACTTCGACAGGGGGCGACACCGGGGAGCTGTTTTTT | CATSTGGDTGELFF
15 | - | TRBJ1-1 | TRBV6-2/TRBV6-3 | many | TGTGCCAGCAGTTCTCCCCGTCGGGGGGCCACTGAAGCTTTCTTT | CASSSPRRGATEAFF
14 | - | TRBJ1-1 | TRBV5-1 | many | TGCGCCAGCAGCTCCCGGGATGGGGGCACTGAAGCTTTCTTT | CASSSRDGGTEAFF
14 | - | TRBJ2-2 | TRBV6-5 | few | TGTGCCAGCAGTTACGGGATTAACACCGGGGAGCTGTTTTTT | CASSYGINTGELFF
15 | - | TRBJ2-3 | TRBV5-1 | - | TGCGCCAGCAGCTTGTTTGGACACAGCACAGATACGCAGTATTTT | CASSLFGHSTDTQYF
17 | - | TRBJ2-1 | TRBV18 | few | TGTGCCAGCTCACCAAGGCCGGGGACCCAAGCAAACAATGAGCAGTTCTTC | CASSPRPGTQANNEQFF
15 | - | TRBJ2-1 | TRBV7-2 | - | TGTGCCAGCAGCTTATATGGGGCGGGGAGCAATGAGCAGTTCTTC | CASSLYGAGSNEQFF
16 | TRBD1 | TRBJ2-3 | TRBV6-2/TRBV6-3 | few | TGTGCCAGCAGTTACGGGTCGGCAGGGGGCAGAGATACGCAGTATTTT | CASSYGSAGGRDTQYF
12 | - | TRBJ2-7 | TRBV4-2 | many | TGTGCCAGCAGCCAAGATGCCTACGAGCAGTACTTC | CASSQDAYEQYF
13 | - | TRBJ2-5 | TRBV5-5 | - | TGTGCCAGCAGCGAGGGGACGGATGAGACCCAGTACTTC | CASSEGTDETQYF
16 | TRBD2 | TRBJ2-7 | TRBV20-1 | many | TGCAGTGCTACCGATTCCGGGACTAGCGCCGCCTACGAGCAGTACTTC | CSATDSGTSAAYEQYF
14 | TRBD1 | TRBJ1-2 | TRBV29-1 | - | TGCAGCGTTACGCCCGACAGGGGGGACTATGGCTACACCTTC | CSVTPDRGDYGYTF
15 | - | TRBJ2-7 | TRBV9 | - | TGTGCCAGCAGCCCGGGACACCTGGGTCAGGTCGAGCAGTACTTC | CASSPGHLGQVEQYF
13 | TRBD2 | TRBJ2-1 | TRBV7-2 | few | TGTGCCAGCAGCTTAGGGGAGCGGGAGTACCCGTTCTTC | CASSLGEREYPFF
16 | TRBD2 | TRBJ2-5 | TRBV20-1 | few | TGCAGTGCTAAAGGTCGGGGGGGGCACCCCCAAGAGACCCAGTACTTC | CSAKGRGGHPQETQYF
14 | - | TRBJ2-7 | TRBV5-1 | few | TGCGCCAGCAGCTGGACGGGAACCTCCTACGAGCAGTACTTC | CASSWTGTSYEQYF
18 | TRBD1 | TRBJ1-5 | TRBV6-5 | - | TGTGCCAGCAGTTATCCACGACAGGGGGCAAATAGCAATCAGCCCCAGCATTTT | CASSYPRQGANSNQPQHF
12 | - | TRBJ2-7 | TRBV7-9 | few | TGTGCCAGCAGCCCGACATCCGGCGAGCAGTACTTC | CASSPTSGEQYF
17 | TRBD2 | TRBJ2-1 | TRBV18 | - | TGTGCCAGCTCACCACAGGTACTAGCGGGAGCACGGGATGAGCAGTTCTTC | CASSPQVLAGARDEQFF
15 | - | TRBJ2-7 | TRBV7-3 | few | TGTGCCAGCAGCTTAAAGGCGGGCCCCAGAGACGAGCAGTACTTC | CASSLKAGPRDEQYF
15 | - | TRBJ1-4 | TRBV9 | few | TGTGCCAGCAGCATAGGGGAAGCAACTAATGAAAAACTGTTTTTT | CASSIGEATNEKLFF
14 | - | TRBJ2-4 | TRBV7-2 | - | TGTGCCAGCAGCTTGAGGGCGGTTGCAAACATTCAGTACTTC | CASSLRAVANIQYF
14 | TRBD1 | TRBJ2-2 | TRBV5-1 | - | TGCGCCAGCAGCTTGGGGACAGGCTCCGGGGAGCTGTTTTTT | CASSLGTGSGELFF
15 | TRBD1 | TRBJ2-5 | TRBV18 | few | TGTGCCAGCTCGCCTGCCGGGACAGACCAGGAGACCCAGTACTTC | CASSPAGTDQETQYF
15 | TRBD1 | TRBJ2-7 | TRBV28 | few | TGTGCCAGCACGAGGGGACAGGGGGCCCCCTACGAGCAGTACTTC | CASTRGQGAPYEQYF
12 | - | TRBJ2-5 | TRBV5-1 | many | TGCGCCAGCAGCTTGGCCCAAGAGACCCAGTACTTC | CASSLAQETQYF
14 | - | TRBJ2-1 | TRBV5-5 | - | TGTGCCAGAAGCTTGGGCCGAAAGGGGCCTGAGCAGTTCTTC | CARSLGRKGPEQFF
13 | - | TRBJ2-2 | TRBV30 | few | TGTGCCTGGAGTGTAGCCAGAGCCGGGGAGCTGTTTTTT | CAWSVARAGELFF
18 | TRBD2 | TRBJ2-1 | TRBV14 | - | TGTGCCAGCAGCCCGCGGACTAGCGGGGGCTCATCCTACAATGAGCAGTTCTTC | CASSPRTSGGSSYNEQFF
13 | - | TRBJ2-1 | TRBV7-2 | - | TGTGCCAGCAGCTTAGCTGGCGCCTATGAGCAGTTCTTC | CASSLAGAYEQFF
14 | - | TRBJ2-3 | TRBV19 | few | TGTGCCAGTAGTATCAGCGTTCAGGCAGATACGCAGTATTTT | CASSISVQADTQYF
14 | - | TRBJ2-2 | TRBV12-3/TRBV12-4 | many | TGTGCCAGCAGTTTAGGGGGGAGCACCGGGGAGCTGTTTTTT | CASSLGGSTGELFF
15 | - | TRBJ1-6 | TRBV5-1 | - | TGCGCCAGCAGCCACCGGGACTTCCGTACTTCACCCCTCCACTTT | CASSHRDFRTSPLHF
15 | - | TRBJ2-7 | TRBV9 | - | TGTGCCAGCAGCGCGGGCTTCCCAGATGCCTACGAGCAGTACTTC | CASSAGFPDAYEQYF
17 | - | TRBJ1-5 | TRBV6-2/TRBV6-3 | few | TGTGCCAGCAGCTATACTCGACAGCACCATAGCAATCAGCCCCAGCATTTT | CASSYTRQHHSNQPQHF
14 | - | TRBJ2-7 | TRBV6-2/TRBV6-3 | few | TGTGCCAGCAGTTACTTGGACAGCTCCTACGAGCAGTACTTC | CASSYLDSSYEQYF
13 | TRBD1 | TRBJ1-2 | TRBV29-1 | many | TGCAGCGTTGCTCCGGGACAGGGTAGCGGCTACACCTTC | CSVAPGQGSGYTF
14 | TRBD2 | TRBJ2-1 | TRBV29-1 | few | TGCAGCGTTGAAGGACTAGCGGGGGATTCTGAGCAGTTCTTC | CSVEGLAGDSEQFF
15 | TRBD1 | TRBJ2-5 | TRBV18 | few | TGTGCCAGCTCAATCCAGGGGGCTGGGCAAGAGACCCAGTACTTC | CASSIQGAGQETQYF
13 | - | TRBJ2-3 | TRBV7-2 | - | TGTGCCATCGACCGGGGCCTAGCAGATACGCAGTATTTT | CAIDRGLADTQYF
14 | - | TRBJ2-5 | TRBV7-7 | few | TGTGCCAGCAGCTTAGAAAATAGGGGAGAGACCCAGTACTTC | CASSLENRGETQYF
15 | TRBD2 | TRBJ2-3 | TRBV12-3/TRBV12-4 | many | TGTGCCAGCAGTTTCGCGGGGGTTAACACAGATACGCAGTATTTT | CASSFAGVNTDTQYF
18 | TRBD2 | TRBJ2-5 | TRBV11-2 | few | TGTGCCAGCAGCTTACGGGTGGCTCGGGGGGGGCCCCAAGAGACCCAGTACTTC | CASSLRVARGGPQETQYF
14 | TRBD1 | TRBJ1-6 | TRBV12-3/TRBV12-4 | - | TGTGCCAGCAGCAAGACAGGGGGCCTCTCACCCCTCCACTTT | CASSKTGGLSPLHF
12 | - | TRBJ2-2 | TRBV12-3/TRBV12-4 | few | TGTGCCAGCAGCTCCGACCGCGGGGAGCTGTTTTTT | CASSSDRGELFF
14 | - | TRBJ1-3 | TRBV3-1 | - | TGTGCCAGCAGCGGAAGCTTTACTGGAAACACCATATATTTT | CASSGSFTGNTIYF
15 | - | TRBJ2-6 | TRBV3-1 | - | TGTGCCAGCAGTCAATCCACGGCTGGGGCCAACGTCCTGACTTTC | CASSQSTAGANVLTF
15 | TRBD1 | TRBJ1-1 | TRBV20-1 | - | TGCAGTGCCACTAGGGAGCGGACAGGGGGCTCCGAAGCTTTCTTT | CSATRERTGGSEAFF
19 | - | TRBJ1-4 | TRBV7-2 | many | TGTGCCAGCAGCTTAGTCGCAGGGTATGGGACTACAACTAATGAAAAACTGTTTTTT | CASSLVAGYGTTTNEKLFF
12 | - | TRBJ2-1 | TRBV6-5 | few | TGTGCCAGCGCTCCGAGGGGAGATGAGCAGTTCTTC | CASAPRGDEQFF
15 | TRBD1 | TRBJ1-6 | TRBV20-1 | few | TGCAGTGCTAGAGGATGGACAGGTCTTAATTCACCCCTCCACTTT | CSARGWTGLNSPLHF
13 | TRBD1 | TRBJ2-4 | TRBV12-3/TRBV12-4 | - | TGTGCCAGCAGCCCGACAGGGTGGGACATTCAGTACTTC | CASSPTGWDIQYF
14 | TRBD2 | TRBJ2-3 | TRBV20-1 | - | TGCAGTGCAGTAGGGACTAGCGGGGCGGATACGCAGTATTTT | CSAVGTSGADTQYF
14 | TRBD1 | TRBJ2-4 | TRBV4-2 | few | TGTGCCAGCAGCCCAGGACAGGGGACAAACATTCAGTACTTC | CASSPGQGTNIQYF
15 | TRBD1 | TRBJ1-4 | TRBV12-3/TRBV12-4 | few | TGTGCCAGCAGTCGATCCGGGACAGCTAATGAAAAACTGTTTTTT | CASSRSGTANEKLFF